The clone carrying this T cell receptor (beta chain) was detected many times. This entry is derived from a study of T cells in Graves' hyperthyroidism and ophthalmopathy. Regions amplified from RNA transcripts were the TCR beta CDR3 regions. The study used the HTBI primer set for a first-round RT-PCR of the TCR CDR3. Via MiXCR, TCRdb re-called the multiplex PCR reads, giving one row per CDR3 protein. Among hundreds of thousands of distinct CDR3 sequences listed, more than 20% were seen once. Germline-derived CDR1 and CDR2 are SNHLY and FYNNEI. The CDR3 runs 12 residues. V lost 6 bases and J lost 7, with 13 bases in between.

The sample comprised blood. This TCR came from a man aged 25-40 years with Graves' ophthalmopathy. The chain combines TRBV2 with TRBJ2-7; D perhaps matches TRBD1 (6 bases). This chain's CDR3 is CASSRGRGEQYF. CDR3 nucleotide sequence: TGTGCCAGCAGCAGGGGACGAGGGGAGCAGTACTTC.